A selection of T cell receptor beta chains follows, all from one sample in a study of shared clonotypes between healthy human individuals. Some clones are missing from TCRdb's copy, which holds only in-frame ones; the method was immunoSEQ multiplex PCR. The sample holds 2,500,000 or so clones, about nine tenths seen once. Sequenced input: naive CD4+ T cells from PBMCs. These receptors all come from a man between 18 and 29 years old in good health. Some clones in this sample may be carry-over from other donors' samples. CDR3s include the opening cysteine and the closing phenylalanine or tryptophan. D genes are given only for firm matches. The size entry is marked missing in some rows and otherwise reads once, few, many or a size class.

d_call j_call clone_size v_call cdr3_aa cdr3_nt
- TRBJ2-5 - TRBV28 CASSLWDNQETQYF TGTGCCAGCAGTTTATGGGACAACCAAGAGACCCAGTACTTC
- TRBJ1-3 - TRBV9 CASSVAANSGNTIYF TGTGCCAGCAGCGTAGCAGCTAACTCTGGAAACACCATATATTTT
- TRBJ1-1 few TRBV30 CAWSVRGRGTFF TGTGCCTGGAGTGTACGGGGCCGAGGAACTTTCTTT
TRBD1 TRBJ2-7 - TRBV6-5 CASSGQGPYEQYF TGTGCCAGCAGTGGACAGGGGCCCTACGAGCAGTACTTC
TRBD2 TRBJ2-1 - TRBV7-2 CASSLTTGGYNEQFF TGTGCCAGCAGCCTTACTACCGGGGGGTACAATGAGCAGTTCTTC
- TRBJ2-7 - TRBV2 CASSAQQGYEQYF TGTGCCAGCAGTGCCCAACAGGGTTACGAGCAGTACTTC
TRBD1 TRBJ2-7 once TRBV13 CASSSTRRDRGFYEQYF TGTGCCAGCAGCTCGACTCGCAGGGACAGGGGGTTCTACGAGCAGTACTTC
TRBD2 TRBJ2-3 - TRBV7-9 CASSFEREWDTQYF TGTGCCAGCAGCTTCGAGCGGGAGTGGGATACGCAGTATTTT
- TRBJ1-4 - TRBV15 CATSRGVEKLFF TGTGCCACCAGCAGAGGTGTTGAAAAACTGTTTTTT
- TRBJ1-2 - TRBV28 CASSLGFYGYTF TGTGCCAGCAGTTTAGGGTTCTATGGCTACACCTTC
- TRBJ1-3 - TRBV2 CASSPSGSSRDTIYF TGTGCCAGCAGTCCCTCTGGCAGCTCTAGGGACACCATATATTTT
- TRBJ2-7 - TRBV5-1 CASSSSAYEQYF TGCGCCAGCAGCTCGTCCGCCTACGAGCAGTACTTC
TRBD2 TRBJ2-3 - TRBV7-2 CASSYGLAGRTSTDTQYF TGTGCCAGCAGCTACGGACTAGCGGGAAGGACTAGCACAGATACGCAGTATTTT
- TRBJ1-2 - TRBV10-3 CAISEAPQAGYTF TGTGCCATCAGTGAGGCTCCGCAGGCAGGCTACACCTTC
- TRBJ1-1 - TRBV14 CASSRFPRESANTEAFF TGTGCCAGCAGCCGTTTCCCCAGGGAATCGGCGAACACTGAAGCTTTCTTT
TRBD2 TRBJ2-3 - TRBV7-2 CASSLGAGAGDTQYF TGTGCCAGCAGCTTAGGGGCGGGAGCGGGAGATACGCAGTATTTT
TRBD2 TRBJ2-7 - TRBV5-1 CASSLAEGAGVDEQYF TGCGCCAGCAGCTTGGCCGAAGGGGCGGGAGTGGACGAGCAGTACTTC
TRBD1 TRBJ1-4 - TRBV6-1 CASRSPGTGFEKLFF TGTGCCAGCAGGAGTCCCGGGACAGGGTTTGAAAAACTGTTTTTT
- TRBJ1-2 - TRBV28 CASTLGGHVGGYTF TGTGCCAGCACCTTAGGGGGACACGTCGGTGGCTACACCTTC
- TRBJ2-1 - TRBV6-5 CASSYSISNSYNEQFF TGTGCCAGCAGTTACTCGATTTCGAACTCCTACAATGAGCAGTTCTTC
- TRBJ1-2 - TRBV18 CASSPGTYYGYTF TGTGCCAGCTCACCAGGGACGTACTATGGCTACACCTTC
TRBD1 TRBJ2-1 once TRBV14 CASSQEASRDRVSYNEQFF TGTGCCAGCAGCCAAGAGGCGTCCCGGGACAGGGTCTCCTACAATGAGCAGTTCTTC